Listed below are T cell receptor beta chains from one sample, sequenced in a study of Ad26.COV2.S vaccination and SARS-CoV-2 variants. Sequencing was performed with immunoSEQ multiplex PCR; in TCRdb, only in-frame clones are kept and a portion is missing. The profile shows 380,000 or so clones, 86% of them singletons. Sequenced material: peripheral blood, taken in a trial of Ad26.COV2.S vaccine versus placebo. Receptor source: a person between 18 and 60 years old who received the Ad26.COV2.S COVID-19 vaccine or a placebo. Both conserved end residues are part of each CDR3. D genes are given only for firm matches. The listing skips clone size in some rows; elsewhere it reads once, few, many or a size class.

CSASGRGSGANVLTF,TGCAGTGCTAGTGGTAGGGGCTCAGGGGCCAACGTCCTGACTTTC,.,TRBJ2-6,15,TRBV20-1,.
CASSDPTETYNEQFF,TGTGCCAGCAGTGACCCGACAGAAACCTACAATGAGCAGTTCTTC,.,TRBJ2-1,15,TRBV28,.
CASSLGLAGRQETQYF,TGTGCCAGCAGCTTAGGACTAGCGGGAAGACAAGAGACCCAGTACTTC,TRBD2,TRBJ2-5,16,TRBV7-9,.
CASSRGGGAKNIQYF,TGTGCCAGCAGCCGGGGTGGGGGTGCCAAAAACATTCAGTACTTC,.,TRBJ2-4,15,TRBV7-3,.
CSAKNGYGYTF,TGCAGTGCTAAAAACGGTTATGGCTACACCTTC,.,TRBJ1-2,11,TRBV20-1,.
CASSIGRVNYGYTF,TGTGCCAGTAGTATCGGCAGAGTTAACTATGGCTACACCTTC,.,TRBJ1-2,14,TRBV19,.
CASKGDTGELFF,TGTGCCAGCAAGGGGGACACCGGGGAGCTGTTTTTT,.,TRBJ2-2,12,TRBV19,.
CASSQEQNYGYTF,TGCGCCAGCAGCCAAGAACAGAACTATGGCTACACCTTC,.,TRBJ1-2,13,TRBV4-1,.
CASSLIRDKAFF,TGTGCCAGCAGTTTAATCCGGGACAAAGCTTTCTTT,.,TRBJ1-1,12,TRBV12-3/TRBV12-4,.
CASSPRGVVAGPYEQYF,TGTGCCAGCAGCCCCCGAGGAGTGGTAGCGGGGCCCTACGAGCAGTACTTC,TRBD2,TRBJ2-7,17,TRBV7-2,.
CAISPVEDYYNEQFF,TGTGCCATCAGCCCCGTGGAGGACTACTACAATGAGCAGTTCTTC,.,TRBJ2-1,15,TRBV10-3,.
CASSLGGAGPPYGYTF,TGCGCCAGCAGCTTGGGGGGAGCAGGGCCGCCGTATGGCTACACCTTC,.,TRBJ1-2,16,TRBV5-1,.
CASSVGGGRWAGELFF,TGTGCCAGCAGCGTAGGAGGGGGCAGGTGGGCCGGGGAGCTGTTTTTT,TRBD1,TRBJ2-2,16,TRBV9,.
CASSFRLDTQYF,TGTGCCAGCAGCTTCCGCCTAGATACGCAGTATTTT,.,TRBJ2-3,12,TRBV7-2,few
CASIPPRRGNEKLFF,TGTGCCAGCATTCCTCCCAGGCGAGGGAATGAAAAACTGTTTTTT,.,TRBJ1-4,15,TRBV6-5,.
CASETGGNSPLHF,TGTGCCAGCGAGACAGGGGGTAATTCACCCCTCCACTTT,TRBD1,TRBJ1-6,13,TRBV18,few
CASSQDGTGSYEQYF,TGCGCCAGCAGCCAAGATGGGACAGGGTCCTACGAGCAGTACTTC,TRBD1,TRBJ2-7,15,TRBV4-3,.
CASSVNLNTEAFF,TGTGCCAGCAGTGTAAACCTGAACACTGAAGCTTTCTTT,.,TRBJ1-1,13,TRBV2,.
CASSQSAGGNQPQHF,TGTGCCAGCAGCCAATCGGCCGGGGGCAATCAGCCCCAGCATTTT,.,TRBJ1-5,15,TRBV3-1/TRBV3-2,.
CASSLGSTFNEQFF,TGTGCCAGCAGCTTAGGTTCCACCTTTAATGAGCAGTTCTTC,.,TRBJ2-1,14,TRBV7-8,.
CASSLGTASTDTQYF,TGTGCCAGCAGCCTAGGGACGGCGAGCACAGATACGCAGTATTTT,.,TRBJ2-3,15,TRBV11-3,.
CASSSWEWTNYGYTF,TGTGCCAGCAGCTCGTGGGAATGGACTAACTATGGCTACACCTTC,.,TRBJ1-2,15,TRBV5-5,.
CASSQGRSASTDTQYF,TGTGCCAGCAGCCAAGGGCGTAGCGCCAGCACAGATACGCAGTATTTT,.,TRBJ2-3,16,TRBV3-1/TRBV3-2,once
CASSIPGLKETQYF,TGTGCCAGCAGTATCCCAGGGCTGAAAGAGACCCAGTACTTC,.,TRBJ2-5,14,TRBV28,.
CASSPGPSSGNTIYF,TGTGCCAGCAGCCCTGGGCCCAGCTCTGGAAACACCATATATTTT,.,TRBJ1-3,15,TRBV7-3,.
CASSLKTGGADTQYF,TGTGCCAGCAGCCTAAAGACAGGGGGCGCGGATACGCAGTATTTT,TRBD1,TRBJ2-3,15,TRBV5-6,once
CASSPPLTGTGNTIYF,TGTGCCAGCTCACCACCACTTACAGGGACTGGAAACACCATATATTTT,.,TRBJ1-3,16,TRBV18,.
CASSPGQGMKNTEAFF,TGTGCCAGCTCCCCGGGACAGGGGATGAAAAACACTGAAGCTTTCTTT,TRBD1,TRBJ1-1,16,TRBV18,.
CASRPSGQGAREQYF,TGTGCCAGCAGACCCTCCGGACAGGGAGCTCGCGAGCAGTACTTC,TRBD1,TRBJ2-7,15,TRBV6-5,.
CASSPRVGTGELFF,TGCGCCAGCAGCCCCCGCGTAGGGACCGGGGAGCTGTTTTTT,.,TRBJ2-2,14,TRBV23-1,.
CASSYGQNNEQFF,TGTGCCAGCAGCTACGGACAGAACAATGAGCAGTTCTTC,.,TRBJ2-1,13,TRBV7-9,.
CVSSLSVGTVTQYF,TGTGTCAGCAGTTTATCGGTCGGGACGGTGACCCAGTACTTC,.,TRBJ2-5,14,TRBV27,.
CAWSRYANTGELFF,TGTGCCTGGAGTCGATACGCGAACACCGGGGAGCTGTTTTTT,.,TRBJ2-2,14,TRBV30,.
CASSLYLAGGLDTQYF,TGTGCCAGCAGCTTATATCTAGCGGGAGGGTTAGATACGCAGTATTTT,TRBD2,TRBJ2-3,16,TRBV7-3,once
CASAPGHGGNTIYF,TGTGCCAGCGCTCCGGGACACGGAGGAAACACCATATATTTT,.,TRBJ1-3,14,TRBV2,.
CASSSAAGVGSYEQYF,TGTGCCAGCAGCTCAGCAGCGGGAGTCGGTTCTTACGAGCAGTACTTC,TRBD2,TRBJ2-7,16,TRBV11-2,.
CASSLASGGARADTQYF,TGTGCCAGCAGCTTGGCTAGCGGGGGGGCGAGGGCAGATACGCAGTATTTT,TRBD2,TRBJ2-3,17,TRBV7-2,.
CASSYSSRPAGNTIYF,TGTGCCAGCAGTTACTCGTCGAGACCAGCTGGAAACACCATATATTTT,.,TRBJ1-3,16,TRBV6-5,.
CASSVGLGLAYNEQFF,TGTGCCAGCAGCGTAGGGCTGGGTTTGGCCTACAATGAGCAGTTCTTC,.,TRBJ2-1,16,TRBV9,.
CASSETGGDNSPLHF,TGTGCCAGTAGCGAGACAGGGGGTGATAATTCACCCCTCCACTTT,TRBD1,TRBJ1-6,15,TRBV19,.
CAISSGTPSNQPQHF,TGTGCCATCAGCTCTGGGACACCTAGCAATCAGCCCCAGCATTTT,.,TRBJ1-5,15,TRBV10-3,.
CASSQQQGMNTEAFF,TGCGCCAGCAGCCAACAACAGGGCATGAACACTGAAGCTTTCTTT,.,TRBJ1-1,15,TRBV4-3,.
CASSFPQDATGELFF,TGTGCCAGCAGTTTTCCCCAGGACGCAACCGGGGAGCTGTTTTTT,.,TRBJ2-2,15,TRBV28,.
CASWGTGLGGELFF,TGTGCCAGCTGGGGAACAGGGTTGGGCGGGGAGCTGTTTTTT,.,TRBJ2-2,14,TRBV6-5,.
CASSLAKAGGPNEQFF,TGTGCCAGCAGCTTAGCGAAAGCGGGAGGGCCGAATGAGCAGTTCTTC,TRBD2,TRBJ2-1,16,TRBV7-9,once
CATLTGGQETQYF,TGTGCCACCCTAACAGGAGGCCAAGAGACCCAGTACTTC,.,TRBJ2-5,13,TRBV24-1,.
CAIRGWQSYNEQFF,TGTGCCATCCGGGGGTGGCAATCCTACAATGAGCAGTTCTTC,.,TRBJ2-1,14,TRBV10-3,.
CASSISVHTEKLFF,TGTGCCAGTAGTATTTCTGTCCACACCGAAAAACTGTTTTTT,.,TRBJ1-4,14,TRBV19,.
CASSRGERSHEQYF,TGTGCCAGCAGTCGCGGGGAAAGGTCCCACGAGCAGTACTTC,.,TRBJ2-7,14,TRBV5-4,.
CASSQRTGTYEQYF,TGCGCCAGCAGCCAACGGACAGGCACCTACGAGCAGTACTTC,TRBD1,TRBJ2-7,14,TRBV4-3,.
CASSLVANEQFF,TGTGCCAGCAGCTTAGTCGCCAATGAGCAGTTCTTC,.,TRBJ2-1,12,TRBV7-2,.
CASSFLTYEQYF,TGTGCCAGCAGTTTTTTGACCTACGAGCAGTACTTC,.,TRBJ2-7,12,TRBV6-2/TRBV6-3,.
CASSGTGPRRGNTIYF,TGTGCCAGCAGTGGGACAGGCCCTCGCCGGGGAAACACCATATATTTT,TRBD1,TRBJ1-3,16,TRBV2,.
CASSQDLRKNIQYF,TGCGCCAGCAGCCAAGATCTGCGGAAAAACATTCAGTACTTC,.,TRBJ2-4,14,TRBV4-3,.
CASSLEPLSTDTQYF,TGCGCCAGCAGCTTGGAGCCCCTGAGCACAGATACGCAGTATTTT,.,TRBJ2-3,15,TRBV5-1,.
CASSLAGDTYNEQFF,TGCGCCAGCAGCTTGGCCGGGGACACCTACAATGAGCAGTTCTTC,.,TRBJ2-1,15,TRBV5-1,.
CASSPRQPSYGYTF,TGTGCCAGCAGCCCGCGACAGCCTTCATATGGCTACACCTTC,.,TRBJ1-2,14,TRBV27,.
CASSYDSNQPQHF,TGTGCCAGCAGTTACGATAGCAATCAGCCCCAGCATTTT,.,TRBJ1-5,13,TRBV6-5,.
CASSLEGTDTQYF,TGCGCCAGCAGCTTGGAGGGGACAGATACGCAGTATTTT,.,TRBJ2-3,13,TRBV5-1,.